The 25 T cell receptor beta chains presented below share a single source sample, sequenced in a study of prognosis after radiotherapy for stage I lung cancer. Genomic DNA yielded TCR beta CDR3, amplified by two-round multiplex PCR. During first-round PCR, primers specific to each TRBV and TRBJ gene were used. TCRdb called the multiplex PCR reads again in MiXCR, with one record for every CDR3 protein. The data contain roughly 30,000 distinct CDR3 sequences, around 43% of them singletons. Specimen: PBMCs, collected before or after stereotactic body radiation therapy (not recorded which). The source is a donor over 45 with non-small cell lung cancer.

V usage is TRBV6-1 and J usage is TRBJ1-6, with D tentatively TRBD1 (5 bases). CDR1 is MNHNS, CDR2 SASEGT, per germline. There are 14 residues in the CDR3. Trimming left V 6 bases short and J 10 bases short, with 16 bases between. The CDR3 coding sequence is TGTGCCAGCAGAGGGCAGGGAGGCCTATCACCCCTCCACTTT. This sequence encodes CASRGQGGLSPLHF.

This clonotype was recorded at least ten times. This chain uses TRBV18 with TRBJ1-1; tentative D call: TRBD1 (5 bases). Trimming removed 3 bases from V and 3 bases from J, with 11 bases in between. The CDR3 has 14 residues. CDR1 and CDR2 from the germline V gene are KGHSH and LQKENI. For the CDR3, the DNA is TGTGCCAGCTCACCCTACAGGTCGGACACTGAAGCTTTCTTT. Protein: CASSPYRSDTEAFF.

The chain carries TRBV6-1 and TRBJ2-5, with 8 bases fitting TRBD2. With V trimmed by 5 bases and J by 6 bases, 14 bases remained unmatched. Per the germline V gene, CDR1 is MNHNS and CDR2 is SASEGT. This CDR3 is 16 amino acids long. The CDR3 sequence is CASSHGGIGRGKTQYF. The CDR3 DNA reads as TGTGCCAGCAGTCACGGTGGTATCGGGAGGGGGAAGACCCAGTACTTC.

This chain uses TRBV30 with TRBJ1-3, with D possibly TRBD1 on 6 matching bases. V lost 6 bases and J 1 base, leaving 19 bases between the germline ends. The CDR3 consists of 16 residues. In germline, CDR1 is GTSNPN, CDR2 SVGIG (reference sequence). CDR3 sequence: CACDRSTTYSGNTIYF. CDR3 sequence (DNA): TGTGCCTGCGACAGGAGTACAACTTATTCTGGAAACACCATATATTTT.

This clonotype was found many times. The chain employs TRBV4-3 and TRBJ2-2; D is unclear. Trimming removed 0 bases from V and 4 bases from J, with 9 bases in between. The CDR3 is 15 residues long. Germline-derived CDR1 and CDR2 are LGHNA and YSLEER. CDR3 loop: CASSQEGFGTGELFF. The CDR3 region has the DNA TGCGCCAGCAGCCAAGAAGGGTTTGGCACCGGGGAGCTGTTTTTT.

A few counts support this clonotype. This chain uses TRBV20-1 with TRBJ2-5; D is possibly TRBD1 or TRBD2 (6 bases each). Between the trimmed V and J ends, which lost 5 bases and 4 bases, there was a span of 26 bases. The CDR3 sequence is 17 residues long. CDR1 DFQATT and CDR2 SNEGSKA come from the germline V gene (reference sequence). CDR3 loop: CSASGAVDSPPLETQYF. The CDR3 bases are TGCAGTGCTTCGGGAGCGGTGGACAGTCCCCCTTTAGAGACCCAGTACTTC.

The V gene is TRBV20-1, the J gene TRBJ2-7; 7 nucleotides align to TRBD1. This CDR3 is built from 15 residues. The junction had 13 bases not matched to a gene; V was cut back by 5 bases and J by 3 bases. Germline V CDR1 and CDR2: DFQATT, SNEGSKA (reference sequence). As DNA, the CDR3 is TGCAGTGCTGCCCGGGGACAGCGAGCAGACTACGAGCAGTACTTC. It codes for CSAARGQRADYEQYF.

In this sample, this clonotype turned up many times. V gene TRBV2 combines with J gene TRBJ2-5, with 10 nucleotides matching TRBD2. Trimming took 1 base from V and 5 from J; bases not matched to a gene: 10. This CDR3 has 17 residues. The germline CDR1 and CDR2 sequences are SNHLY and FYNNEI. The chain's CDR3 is CASSEDLAGGPWETQYF. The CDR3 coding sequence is TGTGCCAGCAGTGAAGATTTAGCGGGAGGCCCTTGGGAGACCCAGTACTTC.

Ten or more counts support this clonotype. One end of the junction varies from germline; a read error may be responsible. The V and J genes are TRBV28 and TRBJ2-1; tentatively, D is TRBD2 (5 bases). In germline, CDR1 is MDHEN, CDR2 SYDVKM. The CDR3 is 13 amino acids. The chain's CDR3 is CASSRFGVNERFF. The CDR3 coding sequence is TGTGCCAGCAGCCGATTCGGGGTTAACGAGCGGTTCTTC.

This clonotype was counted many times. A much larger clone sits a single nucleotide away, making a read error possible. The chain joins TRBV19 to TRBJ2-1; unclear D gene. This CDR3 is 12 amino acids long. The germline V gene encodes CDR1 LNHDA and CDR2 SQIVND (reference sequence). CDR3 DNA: TGTGCCAGTAGTCAACAATTCGGTGAGCGGTTCTTC. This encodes CASSQQFGERFF.

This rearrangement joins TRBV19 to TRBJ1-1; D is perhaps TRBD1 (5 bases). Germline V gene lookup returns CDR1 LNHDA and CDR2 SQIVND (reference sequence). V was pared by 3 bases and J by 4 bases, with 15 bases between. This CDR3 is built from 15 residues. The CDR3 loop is CASSMRRGGSTEAFF. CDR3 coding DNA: TGTGCCAGTAGTATGCGGAGGGGAGGTAGCACTGAAGCTTTCTTT.

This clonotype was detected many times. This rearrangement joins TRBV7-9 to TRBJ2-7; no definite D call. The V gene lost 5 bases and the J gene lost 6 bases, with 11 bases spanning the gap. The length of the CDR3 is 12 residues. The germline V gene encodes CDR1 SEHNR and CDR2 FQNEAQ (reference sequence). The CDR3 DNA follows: TGTGCCAGCAGCCCCGTCGGCGGCGAGCAGTACTTC. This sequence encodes CASSPVGGEQYF.

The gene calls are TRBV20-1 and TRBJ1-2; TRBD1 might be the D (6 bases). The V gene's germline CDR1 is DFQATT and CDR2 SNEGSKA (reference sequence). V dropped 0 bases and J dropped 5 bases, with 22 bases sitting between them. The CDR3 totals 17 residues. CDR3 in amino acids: CSARDSTGQLSSYGYTF. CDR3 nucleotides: TGCAGTGCTAGAGATTCGACAGGTCAACTTTCGTCGTATGGCTACACCTTC.

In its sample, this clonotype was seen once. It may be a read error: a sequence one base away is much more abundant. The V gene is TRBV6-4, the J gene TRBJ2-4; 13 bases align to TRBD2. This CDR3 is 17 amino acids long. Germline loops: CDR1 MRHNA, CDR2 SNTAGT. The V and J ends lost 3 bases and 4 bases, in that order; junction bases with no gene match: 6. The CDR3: CASSESRTSGSKNIQYF. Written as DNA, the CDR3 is TGTGCCAGCAGTGAATCGCGGACTAGCGGGAGTAAAAACATTCAGTACTTC.

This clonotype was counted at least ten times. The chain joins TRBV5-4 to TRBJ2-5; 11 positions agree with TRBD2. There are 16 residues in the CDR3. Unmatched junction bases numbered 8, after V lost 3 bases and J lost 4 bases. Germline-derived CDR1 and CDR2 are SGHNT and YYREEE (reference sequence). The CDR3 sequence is CASSSALAGGGETQYF. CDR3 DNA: TGTGCCAGCAGCTCCGCCCTAGCGGGAGGCGGAGAGACCCAGTACTTC.

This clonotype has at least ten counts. The CDR3 loop reads CASRVTSGSTYEQFF. The CDR3 DNA follows: TGTGCCAGCAGGGTGACTAGCGGGAGCACCTATGAGCAGTTCTTC. The chain joins TRBV27 to TRBJ2-1; the match to TRBD2 covers 12 bases. V dropped 6 bases and J dropped 8; count of bases not matched to a gene: 8. The V gene's germline CDR1 is MNHEY and CDR2 SMNVEV (reference sequence). The CDR3 is 15 residues long.

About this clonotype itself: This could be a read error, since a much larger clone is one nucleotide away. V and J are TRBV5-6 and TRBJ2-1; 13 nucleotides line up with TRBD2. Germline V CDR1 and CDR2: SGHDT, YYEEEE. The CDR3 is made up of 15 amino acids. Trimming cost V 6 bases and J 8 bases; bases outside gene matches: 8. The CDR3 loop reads CASNPGLAGFYEQFF. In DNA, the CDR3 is TGTGCCAGCAACCCGGGACTAGCGGGATTCTATGAGCAGTTCTTC.

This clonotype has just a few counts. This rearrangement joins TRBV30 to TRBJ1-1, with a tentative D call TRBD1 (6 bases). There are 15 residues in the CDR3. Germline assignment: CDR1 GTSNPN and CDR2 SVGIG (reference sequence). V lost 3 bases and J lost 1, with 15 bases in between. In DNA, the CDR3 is TGTGCCTGGAGCCCTCCACCGGGACAGAACACTGAAGCTTTCTTT. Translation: CAWSPPPGQNTEAFF.

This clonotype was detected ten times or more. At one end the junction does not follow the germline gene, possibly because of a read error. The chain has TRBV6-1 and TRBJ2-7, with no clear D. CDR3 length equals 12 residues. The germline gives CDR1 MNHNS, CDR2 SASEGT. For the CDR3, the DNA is TGTGTCAGCAGTAAGGGTTTCTACGAGCAGTACTTC. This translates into CVSSKGFYEQYF.

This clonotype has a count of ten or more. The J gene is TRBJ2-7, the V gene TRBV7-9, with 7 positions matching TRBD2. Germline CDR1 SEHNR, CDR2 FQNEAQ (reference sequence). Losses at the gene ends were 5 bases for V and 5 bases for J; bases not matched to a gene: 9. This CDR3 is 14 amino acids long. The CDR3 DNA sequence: TGTGCCAGCAGCGCAAGGACTAGTACCAACGAGCAGTACTTC. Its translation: CASSARTSTNEQYF.

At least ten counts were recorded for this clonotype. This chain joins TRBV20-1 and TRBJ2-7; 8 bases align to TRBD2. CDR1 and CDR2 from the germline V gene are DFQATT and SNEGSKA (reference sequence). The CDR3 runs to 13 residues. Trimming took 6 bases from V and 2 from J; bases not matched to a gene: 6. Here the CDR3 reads CSAPISGTYEQYF. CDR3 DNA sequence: TGCAGTGCCCCAATTAGCGGGACCTACGAGCAGTACTTC.

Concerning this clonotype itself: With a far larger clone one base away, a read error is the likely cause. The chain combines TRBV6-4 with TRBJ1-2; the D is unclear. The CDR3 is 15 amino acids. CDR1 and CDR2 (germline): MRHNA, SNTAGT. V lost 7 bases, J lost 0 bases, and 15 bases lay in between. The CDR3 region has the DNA TGTGCCAGCAAGAGGGCGGACGGCGCTAACTATGGCTACACCTTC. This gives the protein CASKRADGANYGYTF.

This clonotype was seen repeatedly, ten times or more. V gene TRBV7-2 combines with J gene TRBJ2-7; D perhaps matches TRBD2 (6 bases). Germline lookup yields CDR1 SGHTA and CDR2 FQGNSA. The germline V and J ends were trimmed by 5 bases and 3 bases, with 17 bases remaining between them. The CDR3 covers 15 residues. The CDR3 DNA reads TGTGCCAGCAGCCTACGGCCGGGACTTTTCTACGAGCAGTACTTC. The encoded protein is CASSLRPGLFYEQYF.

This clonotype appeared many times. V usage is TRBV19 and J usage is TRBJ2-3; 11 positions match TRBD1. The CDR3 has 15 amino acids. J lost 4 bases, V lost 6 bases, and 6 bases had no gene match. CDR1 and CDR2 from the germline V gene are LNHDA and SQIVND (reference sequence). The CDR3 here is CASSRTGGEADTQYF. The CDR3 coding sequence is TGTGCCAGTAGCCGGACAGGGGGCGAAGCAGATACGCAGTATTTT.

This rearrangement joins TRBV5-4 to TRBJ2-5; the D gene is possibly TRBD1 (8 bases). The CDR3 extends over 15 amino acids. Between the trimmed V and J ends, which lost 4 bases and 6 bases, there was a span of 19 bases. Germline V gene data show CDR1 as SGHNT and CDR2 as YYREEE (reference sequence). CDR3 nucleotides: TGTGCCAGCAGCGCTCAGGGGGCCGGGGGGCAGACCCAGTACTTC. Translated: CASSAQGAGGQTQYF.